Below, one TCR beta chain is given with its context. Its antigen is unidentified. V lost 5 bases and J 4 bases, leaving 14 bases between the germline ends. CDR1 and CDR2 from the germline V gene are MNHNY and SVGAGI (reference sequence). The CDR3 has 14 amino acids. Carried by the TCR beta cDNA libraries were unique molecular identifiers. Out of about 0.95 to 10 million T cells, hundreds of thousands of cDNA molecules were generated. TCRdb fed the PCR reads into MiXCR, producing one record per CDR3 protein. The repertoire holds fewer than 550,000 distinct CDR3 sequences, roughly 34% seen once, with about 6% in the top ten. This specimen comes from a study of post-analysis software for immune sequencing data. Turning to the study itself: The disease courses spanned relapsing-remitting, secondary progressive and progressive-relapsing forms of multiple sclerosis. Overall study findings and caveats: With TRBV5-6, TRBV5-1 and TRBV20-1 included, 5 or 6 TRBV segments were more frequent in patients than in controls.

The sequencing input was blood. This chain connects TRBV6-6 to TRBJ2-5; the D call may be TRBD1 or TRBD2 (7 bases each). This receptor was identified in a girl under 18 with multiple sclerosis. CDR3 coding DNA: TGTGCCAGCAGTAACAGGGGAGGGAGAGAGACCCAGTACTTC. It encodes CASSNRGGRETQYF.